This T cell receptor (beta chain) was profiled in a study of T cell repertoires in cytomegalovirus infection (dated by TCRdb to about 2019). In terms of the full investigation: Donor HLA type was relevant to the analysis, because carriage of CMV infection together with the matching HLA type was indicated by public TCR beta signatures. Beyond this particular receptor, the publication reports: Cumulative frequency of public TCR beta family members discriminated carriers of CMV infection plus the relevant HLA type in this cohort and an independent 352-donor cohort. The ex vivo response was dominated by HLA-C-restricted CMV-specific TCR beta clonotypes, which also provided the single most frequent clonotype in two of eight donors.

This clonotype was counted many times. Its antigen target is currently unknown. Base-call qualities are not available, and no considerably larger clone is one nucleotide away. The sequencer was an Illumina HiSeq 1500. The raw public data were reprocessed by TCRdb itself: fastp quality trimming at Q25, MiXCR clonotype calling, in-frame beta chains only. Rows merge per CDR3 protein into single entries with the most common DNA and genes. The sample table lists more than 200,000 distinct CDR3 sequences, approximately 9.1% of them with a count of one. The leading ten clones occupy over 13% of the sample. V is cut back by 5 bases and J by 6 bases, with 4 bases in the junction unmatched. CDR1 and CDR2 are drawn from the germline V gene: SGHTA, FQGNSA. The CDR3 numbers 15 residues from cysteine through phenylalanine. Only the CDR3 DNA stays, 45 bases, in frame from base 1.

The sequenced material came from PBMCs. This receptor was obtained from a human donor in good health (CMV status not recorded). Some clones in this sample may be carry-over from other donors' samples. This chain joins TRBV7-2 to TRBJ1-6; TRBD1 agrees with 10 junctional bases. CDR3 sequence: CASSRQGAGNSPLHF. The bases read TGTGCCAGCAGCCGACAGGGGGCTGGTAATTCACCCCTCCACTTT.